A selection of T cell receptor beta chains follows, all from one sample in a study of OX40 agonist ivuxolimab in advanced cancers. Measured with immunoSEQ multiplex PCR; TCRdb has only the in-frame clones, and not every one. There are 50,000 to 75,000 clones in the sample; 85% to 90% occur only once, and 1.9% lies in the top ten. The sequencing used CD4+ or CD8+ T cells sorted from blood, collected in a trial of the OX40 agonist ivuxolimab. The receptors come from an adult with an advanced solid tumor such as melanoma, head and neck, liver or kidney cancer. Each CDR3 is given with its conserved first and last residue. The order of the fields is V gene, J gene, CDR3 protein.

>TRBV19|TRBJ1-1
CASSQLGTLNTEAFF
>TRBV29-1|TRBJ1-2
CSATGVDGYTF
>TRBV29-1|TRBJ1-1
CSVPGTGGMDTEAFF
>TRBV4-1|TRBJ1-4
CASSQAALFTGGPTSNEKLFF
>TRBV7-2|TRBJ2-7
CASSPTLAGGPYEQYF
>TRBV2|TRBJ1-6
CASSLRLTGGDSPLHF
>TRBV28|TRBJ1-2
CASIGTPTNYGYTF
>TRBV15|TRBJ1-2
CATSGTDRGRGNYGYTF
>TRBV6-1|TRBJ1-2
CASSDFHGGTNYGYTF
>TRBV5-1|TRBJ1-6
CASSLTGMGDSPLHF
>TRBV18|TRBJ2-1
CASSPRVVNEQFF
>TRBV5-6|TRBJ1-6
CASSWGGQGSNSPLHF
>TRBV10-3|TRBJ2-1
CAISESKVGEQFF
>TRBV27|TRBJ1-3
CASRTGPSGNTIYF
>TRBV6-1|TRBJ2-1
CASSVDIVEQFF
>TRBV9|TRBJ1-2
CASSVQDREGYGYTF
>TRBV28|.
CASSGDSYEQYF
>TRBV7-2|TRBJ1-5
CASSSRVGGDQPQHF
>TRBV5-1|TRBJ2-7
CASSSEGGIYEQYF
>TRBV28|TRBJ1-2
CASSSPTGTAYGYTF
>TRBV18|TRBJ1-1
CASSRQGGGTEAFF
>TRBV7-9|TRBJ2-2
CASSLVRANTGELFF
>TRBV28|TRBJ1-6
CASNPRTGRHPALHF
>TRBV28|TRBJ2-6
CASNPPGANVLTF
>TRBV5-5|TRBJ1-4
CASSFHQPQTNEKLFF
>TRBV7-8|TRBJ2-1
CASSVSGSSYNEQFF
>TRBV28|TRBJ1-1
CASSPLPQADPRDTEAFF
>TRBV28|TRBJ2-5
CASSSPGGDFLETQYF
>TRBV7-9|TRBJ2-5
CASRTGTAQETQYF
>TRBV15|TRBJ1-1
CATSTLGQGKTEAFF
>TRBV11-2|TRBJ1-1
CASSPQASEAFF
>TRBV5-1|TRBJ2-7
CASSPGQEFYEQYF
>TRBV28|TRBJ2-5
CASIPGGAGETQYF
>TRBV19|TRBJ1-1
CASSIEGPAFF
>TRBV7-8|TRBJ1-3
CASSLMAVYGNTIYF
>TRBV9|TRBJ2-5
CASSPQTRGNGGETQYF
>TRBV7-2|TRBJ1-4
CASSLEGGNSGGEKLFF